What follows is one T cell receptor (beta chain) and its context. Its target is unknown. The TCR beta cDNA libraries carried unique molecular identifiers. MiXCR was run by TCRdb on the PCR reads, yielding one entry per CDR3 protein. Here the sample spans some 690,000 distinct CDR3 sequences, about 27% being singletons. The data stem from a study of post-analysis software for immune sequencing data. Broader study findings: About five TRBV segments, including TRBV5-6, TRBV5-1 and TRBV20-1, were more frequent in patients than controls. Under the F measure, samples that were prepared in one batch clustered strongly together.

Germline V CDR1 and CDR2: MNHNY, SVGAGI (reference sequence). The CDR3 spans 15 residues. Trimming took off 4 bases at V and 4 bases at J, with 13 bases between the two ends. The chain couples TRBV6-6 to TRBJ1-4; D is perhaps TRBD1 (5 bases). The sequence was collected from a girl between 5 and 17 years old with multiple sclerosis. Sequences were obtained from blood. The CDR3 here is CASSSREGVNEKLFF. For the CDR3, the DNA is TGTGCCAGCAGTTCCAGGGAAGGAGTTAATGAAAAACTGTTTTTT.